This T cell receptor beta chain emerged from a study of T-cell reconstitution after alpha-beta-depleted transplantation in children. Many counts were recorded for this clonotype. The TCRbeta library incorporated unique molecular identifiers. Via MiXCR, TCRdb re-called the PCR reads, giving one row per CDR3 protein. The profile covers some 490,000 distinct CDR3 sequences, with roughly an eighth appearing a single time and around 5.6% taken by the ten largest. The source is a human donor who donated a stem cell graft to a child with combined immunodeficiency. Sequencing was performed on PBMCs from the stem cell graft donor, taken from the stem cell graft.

CDR3 sequence: CASSLLREETQYF. DNA of the CDR3: TGCGCCAGCAGCTTGTTACGGGAAGAGACCCAGTACTTC. The chain is built from TRBV5-1 and TRBJ2-5; D remains ambiguous. The germline V gene encodes CDR1 SGHRS and CDR2 YFSETQ. This CDR3 has 13 amino acids. V was clipped by 1 base and J by 3 bases, with 7 bases between them. Looking up the rest from reference TRBV5-1 and TRBJ2-5 gives the full variable domain: KAGVTQTPRYLIKTRGQQVTLSCSPISGHRSVSWYQQTPGQGLQFLFEYFSETQRNKGNFPGRFSGRQFSNSRSEMNVSTLELGDSALYLCASSLLREETQYFGPGTRLLVL.